A selection of T cell receptor beta chains follows, all from one sample in a study of early T cells in non-severe SARS-CoV-2 infection. Each CDR3 protein gets one entry after TCRdb re-called the 5' RACE reads with MiXCR. This sample has 65,000 to 70,000 distinct CDR3 sequences, with 9.5% to 13% found just once. The material sequenced was whole blood. The receptors derive from an adult who was a healthcare worker with PCR-confirmed SARS-CoV-2 infection or an uninfected control (not recorded which). Both conserved end residues are part of each CDR3. D genes are given only for firm matches. Expanded clones get a size class; other rows say once, few or many, or leave the size out.

V	D	length	J	size	DNA	CDR3
TRBV20-1	TRBD2	16	TRBJ2-3	many	TGCAGCGTCGATGCTCCGGGACTAGCGGTTACAGATACGCAGTATTTT	CSVDAPGLAVTDTQYF
TRBV6-5	.	14	TRBJ1-2	many	TGTGCCAGCAGTCCGCAGGGAGGAAGCTATGGCTACACCTTC	CASSPQGGSYGYTF
TRBV7-8	.	14	TRBJ2-1	many	TGTGCCAGCAGCTTAGTCGGGACACTCCATGAGCAGTTCTTC	CASSLVGTLHEQFF
TRBV11-2	TRBD2	16	TRBJ2-1	.	TGTGCCAGCAGCCCGATCGGGAGCGGGAGCTACAATGAGCAGTTCTTC	CASSPIGSGSYNEQFF
TRBV20-1	.	13	TRBJ1-1	few	TGCAGTGCTAGAGTGGGTGGAGGGACTGAAGCTTTCTTT	CSARVGGGTEAFF
TRBV6-2/TRBV6-3	.	13	TRBJ2-7	.	TGTGCCAGCAGTTATCGGGGGTCCTACGAGCAGTACTTC	CASSYRGSYEQYF
TRBV5-1	.	13	TRBJ2-2	.	TGCGCCAGCAGAGAGCAGTACACCGGGGAGCTGTTTTTT	CASREQYTGELFF
TRBV12-3/TRBV12-4	TRBD1	13	TRBJ1-2	few	TGTGCCAGCAGTCCTGGAGGGACAGGGCGACGGGAGTTC	CASSPGGTGRREF
TRBV27	.	14	TRBJ1-4	.	TGTGCCAGCAGTTTTCAACAGGGTTATGAAAAACTGTTTTTT	CASSFQQGYEKLFF
TRBV28	TRBD2	14	TRBJ2-3	.	TGTGCCAGCAGTGTTAGCGGGGTCGCAGATACGCAGTATTTT	CASSVSGVADTQYF
TRBV18	.	13	TRBJ1-1	many	TGTGCCAGCTCACCGCAGGGGAACACTGAAGCTTTCTTT	CASSPQGNTEAFF
TRBV19	TRBD1	16	TRBJ1-5	few	TGTGCCAGTAGCAACCCGGGACAGGGGCTCTCTCGGCCCCAGCATTTT	CASSNPGQGLSRPQHF
TRBV20-1	TRBD1	13	TRBJ2-5	.	TGCAGTGTCAAGGGGGGACAGGGAGAGACCCAGTACTTC	CSVKGGQGETQYF
TRBV28	TRBD2	16	TRBJ2-3	many	TGTGCCAGCAGGGTCCGACTAGCGGGACACACAGATACGCAGTATTTT	CASRVRLAGHTDTQYF
TRBV12-3/TRBV12-4	.	14	TRBJ2-2	.	TGTGCCAGCACGACCGGACAGAAAACCGGGGAGCTGTTTTTT	CASTTGQKTGELFF
TRBV4-1	.	16	TRBJ2-1	.	TGCGCCAGCAGCCAATCGGGCTCCGGAGGGCCGCATGAGCAGTTCTTC	CASSQSGSGGPHEQFF
TRBV7-2	.	15	TRBJ2-7	many	TGTGCCAGCAGCCCAGCCGGGGGTACGGGCTACGAGCAGTACTTC	CASSPAGGTGYEQYF
TRBV5-1	.	16	TRBJ2-1	.	TGCGCCAGCAGCTTACTCGTCATGAGCTCCTACAATGAGCAGTTCTTC	CASSLLVMSSYNEQFF
TRBV18	.	15	TRBJ2-3	.	TGTGCCAGCTCAGAGTACCAGGGTCTGCAAGATACGCAGTATTTT	CASSEYQGLQDTQYF
TRBV11-2	TRBD2	16	TRBJ2-5	few	TGTGCCAGCAGCTTAATTCGGGGTACTAGCGAGGAGACCCAGTACTTC	CASSLIRGTSEETQYF
TRBV27	.	13	TRBJ1-3	few	TGTGCGAGCGGGGGTATAGATGGAAACACCATATATTTT	CASGGIDGNTIYF
TRBV13	.	13	TRBJ2-7	.	TGTGCCAGCAGCTTAGGGCAGGTCTACGAGCAGTACTTC	CASSLGQVYEQYF
TRBV28	.	13	TRBJ2-7	.	TGTGCCAGCAGTTCAAAGAGAGTCAACGAGCAGTACTTC	CASSSKRVNEQYF
TRBV9	.	13	TRBJ1-2	.	TGTGCCAGCGGAGAAATGGAGGGCTATGGCTACACCTTC	CASGEMEGYGYTF
TRBV7-9	TRBD2	14	TRBJ2-7	.	TGTGCCAGCAGCGGCGGGAGGCCCCACTACGAGCAGTACTTC	CASSGGRPHYEQYF